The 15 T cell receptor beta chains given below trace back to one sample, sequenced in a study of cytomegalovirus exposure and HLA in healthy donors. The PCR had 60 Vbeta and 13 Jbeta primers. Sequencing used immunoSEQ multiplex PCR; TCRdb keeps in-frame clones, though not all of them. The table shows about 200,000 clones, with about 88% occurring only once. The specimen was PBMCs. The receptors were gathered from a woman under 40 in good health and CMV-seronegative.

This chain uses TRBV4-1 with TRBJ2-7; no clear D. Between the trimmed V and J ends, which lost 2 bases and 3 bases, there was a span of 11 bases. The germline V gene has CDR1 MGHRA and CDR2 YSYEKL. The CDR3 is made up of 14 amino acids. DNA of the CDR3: TGCGCCAGCAGCCAAATGGCAGTCAACTACGAGCAGTACTTC. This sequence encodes CASSQMAVNYEQYF.

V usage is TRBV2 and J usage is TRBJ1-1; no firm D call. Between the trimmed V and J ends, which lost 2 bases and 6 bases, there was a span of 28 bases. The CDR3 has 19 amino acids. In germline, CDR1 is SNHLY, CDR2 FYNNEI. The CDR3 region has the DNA TGTGCCAGCAGTGAAAGAGTATATCTGGAGAGGTCGTTTCGGCCTGAAGCTTTCTTT. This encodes CASSERVYLERSFRPEAFF.

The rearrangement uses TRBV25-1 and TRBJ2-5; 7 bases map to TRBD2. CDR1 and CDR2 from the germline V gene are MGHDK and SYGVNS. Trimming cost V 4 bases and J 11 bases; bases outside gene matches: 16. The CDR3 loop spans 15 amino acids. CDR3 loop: CASSAASGTPYKQYF. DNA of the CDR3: TGTGCCAGCAGTGCAGCTAGCGGAACACCCTACAAGCAGTACTTC.

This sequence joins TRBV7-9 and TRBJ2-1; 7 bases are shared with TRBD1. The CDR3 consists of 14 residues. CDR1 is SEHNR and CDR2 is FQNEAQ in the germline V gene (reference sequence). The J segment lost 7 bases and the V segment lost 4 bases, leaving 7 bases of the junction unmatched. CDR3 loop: CASSSWDRTNEQFF. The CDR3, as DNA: TGTGCCAGCAGCTCCTGGGACAGAACAAATGAGCAGTTCTTC. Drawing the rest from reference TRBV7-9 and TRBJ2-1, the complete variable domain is DTGVSQNPRHKITKRGQNVTFRCDPISEHNRLYWYRQTLGQGPEFLTYFQNEAQLEKSRLLSDRFSAERPKGSFSTLEIQRTEQGDSAMYLCASSSWDRTNEQFFGPGTRLTVL.

Written as DNA, the CDR3 is TGTGCCAGCAGCCTCTCTTGGCAACAAGAGACCCAGTACTTC. Residues: CASSLSWQQETQYF. This chain links TRBV4-2 with TRBJ2-5; no clear D gene. The V gene's germline CDR1 is LGHNA and CDR2 YNFKEQ. The V end lost 4 bases, the J end lost 2 bases, and 11 bases lay between the germline ends. This CDR3 region has 14 residues.

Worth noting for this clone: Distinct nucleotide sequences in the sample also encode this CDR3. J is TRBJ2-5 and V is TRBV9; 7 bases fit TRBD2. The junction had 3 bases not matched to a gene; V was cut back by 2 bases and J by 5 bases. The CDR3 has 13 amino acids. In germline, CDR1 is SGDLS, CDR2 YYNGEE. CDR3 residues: CASSVGGEETQYF. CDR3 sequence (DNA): TGTGCCAGCAGCGTTGGGGGGGAGGAGACCCAGTACTTC.

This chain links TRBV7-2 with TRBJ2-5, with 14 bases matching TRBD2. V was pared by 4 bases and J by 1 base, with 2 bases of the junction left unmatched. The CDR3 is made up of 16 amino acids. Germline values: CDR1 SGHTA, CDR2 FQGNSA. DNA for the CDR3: TGTGCCAGCAGCTATGGGACTAGCGGGGGCCAAGAGACCCAGTACTTC. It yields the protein CASSYGTSGGQETQYF.

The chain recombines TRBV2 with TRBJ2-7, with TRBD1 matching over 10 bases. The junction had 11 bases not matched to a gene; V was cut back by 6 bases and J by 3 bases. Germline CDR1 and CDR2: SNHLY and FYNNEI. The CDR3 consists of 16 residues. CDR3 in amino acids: CASRSQPGQGYYEQYF. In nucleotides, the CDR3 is TGTGCCAGCAGGTCGCAACCGGGACAGGGGTACTACGAGCAGTACTTC.

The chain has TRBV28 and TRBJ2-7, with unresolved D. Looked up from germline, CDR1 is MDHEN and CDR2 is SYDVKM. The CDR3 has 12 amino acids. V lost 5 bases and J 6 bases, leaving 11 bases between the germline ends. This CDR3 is CASSPGVGEQYF. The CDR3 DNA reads TGTGCCAGCAGTCCAGGCGTCGGCGAGCAGTACTTC.

The CDR3 DNA is TGTGCCAGCAGCTTAGTGGGGATCGGGGACACCGGGGAGCTGTTTTTT. Protein: CASSLVGIGDTGELFF. The rearrangement uses TRBV7-9 and TRBJ2-2, with D possibly being TRBD2 (5 bases). Per germline, CDR1 SEHNR and CDR2 FQNEAQ (reference sequence). This CDR3 is built from 16 residues. Trimming removed 1 base at V and 3 bases at J, with 12 bases between.

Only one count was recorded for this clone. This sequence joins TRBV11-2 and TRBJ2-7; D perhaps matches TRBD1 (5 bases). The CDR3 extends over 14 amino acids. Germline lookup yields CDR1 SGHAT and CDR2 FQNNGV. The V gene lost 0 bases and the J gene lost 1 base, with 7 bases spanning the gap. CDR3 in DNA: TGTGCCAGCAGCTTAGATCAGGGATCCTACGAGCAGTACTTC. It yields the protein CASSLDQGSYEQYF.

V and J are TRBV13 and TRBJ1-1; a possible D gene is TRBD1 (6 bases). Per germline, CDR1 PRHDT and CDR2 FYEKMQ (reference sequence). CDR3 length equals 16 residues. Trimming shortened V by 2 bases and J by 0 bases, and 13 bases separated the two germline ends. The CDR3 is CASSLLTGRVNTEAFF. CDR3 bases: TGTGCCAGCAGCTTATTAACAGGGAGAGTGAACACTGAAGCTTTCTTT.

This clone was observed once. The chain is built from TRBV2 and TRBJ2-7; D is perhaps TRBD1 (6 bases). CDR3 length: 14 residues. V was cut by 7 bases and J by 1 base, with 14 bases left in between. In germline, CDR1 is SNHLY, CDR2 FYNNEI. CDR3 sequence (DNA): TGTGCCAGCAAACAAGACAGGCCATCCTACGAGCAGTACTTC. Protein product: CASKQDRPSYEQYF.

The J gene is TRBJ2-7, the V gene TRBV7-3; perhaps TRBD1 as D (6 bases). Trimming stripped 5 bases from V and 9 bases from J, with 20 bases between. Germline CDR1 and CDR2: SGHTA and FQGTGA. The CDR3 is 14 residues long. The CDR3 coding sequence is TGTGCCAGCAGCCCAGGGGCAGGGGATGTTGTGCAGTACTTC. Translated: CASSPGAGDVVQYF.

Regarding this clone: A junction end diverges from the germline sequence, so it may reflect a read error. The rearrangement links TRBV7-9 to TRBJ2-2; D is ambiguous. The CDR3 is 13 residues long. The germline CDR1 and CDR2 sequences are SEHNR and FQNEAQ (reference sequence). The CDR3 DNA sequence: TGTTCCAGCAGCTTATCCCTCGGCGGGGAGCTGTTTTTT. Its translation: CSSSLSLGGELFF. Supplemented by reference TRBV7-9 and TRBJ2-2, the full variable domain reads DTGVSQNPRHKITKRGQNVTFRCDPISEHNRLYWYRQTLGQGPEFLTYFQNEAQLEKSRLLSDRFSAERPKGSFSTLEIQRTEQGDSAMYLCSSSLSLGGELFFGEGSRLTVL.